Listed below are T cell receptor beta chains from one sample, sequenced in a study of T cell responses to AZD1222 COVID-19 vaccine. The repertoire was sequenced with immunoSEQ multiplex PCR; TCRdb's copy has only in-frame clones and lacks some. The sample has about 150,000 clones, around nine tenths seen once. Sequencing was performed on peripheral blood, taken 28 days after the second AZD1222 dose. The receptors originated from an adult who received the AZD1222 COVID-19 vaccine. CDR3s include the opening cysteine and the closing phenylalanine or tryptophan. The order of the fields is V gene, D gene, J gene, clone size, CDR3 DNA, CDR3 protein. D genes are given only for firm matches. The size of a clone is reported for some rows only, either as once, few or many, or as a class for expanded clones.

TRBV9	-	TRBJ2-5	-	TGTGCCAGCAGCGTAGCTGGGGGGACACAAGAGACCCAGTACTTC	CASSVAGGTQETQYF
TRBV2	-	TRBJ2-2	-	TGTGCCAGCAGTAGTCGAGAGGGGTCAAACACCGGGGAGCTGTTTTTT	CASSSREGSNTGELFF
TRBV3-1/TRBV3-2	-	TRBJ1-3	once	TGTGCCAGCAGCTGGGTGGGGCAGGGGGGAAACACCATATATTTT	CASSWVGQGGNTIYF
TRBV5-6	-	TRBJ1-1	-	TGTGCCAGCAGCTTAAGCGGTCCCTGGGGGCAAACTTTCTTT	CASSLSGPWGQTFF
TRBV6-5	-	TRBJ1-1	-	TGTGCCAGCAGTAGGGCTTGGAACACTGAAGCTTTCTTT	CASSRAWNTEAFF
TRBV6-5	TRBD2	TRBJ2-5	-	TGTGCCAGCAGTTACTCACCAGCGGGGGCCCAAGAGACCCAGTACTTC	CASSYSPAGAQETQYF
TRBV18	-	TRBJ2-2	-	TGTGCCAGCTCACCAACAGGGACGAACACCGGGGAGCTGTTTTTT	CASSPTGTNTGELFF
TRBV5-1	-	TRBJ1-2	few	TGCGCCAGCAGCTTGATCGACCTTAACTATGGCTACACCTTC	CASSLIDLNYGYTF
TRBV6-5	-	TRBJ1-5	-	TGTGCCAGCAGTTACTCCAATGCGGGACCCAATCAGCCCCAGCATTTT	CASSYSNAGPNQPQHF
TRBV29-1	-	TRBJ2-3	-	TGCAGCGTTCTCAAACAGGAAACAGATACGCAGTATTTT	CSVLKQETDTQYF
TRBV9	TRBD2	TRBJ2-5	-	TGTGCCAGCAGCCCCCTAGCGGGCCCCCAAGAGACCCAGTACTTC	CASSPLAGPQETQYF
TRBV6-2/TRBV6-3	-	TRBJ2-1	-	TGTGCCAGCAGTTACACGGATCAGGGCACTGAGCAGTTCTTC	CASSYTDQGTEQFF
TRBV11-3	TRBD1	TRBJ1-4	-	TGTGCCAGCAGCGGAACATGGACAGGAGATAATGAAAAACTGTTTTTT	CASSGTWTGDNEKLFF
TRBV7-3	-	TRBJ1-6	once	TGTGCCAGCAGCTTAGACAGCTATAATTCACCCCTCCACTTT	CASSLDSYNSPLHF
TRBV9	-	TRBJ2-1	-	TGTGCCAGCAGCGTAGTGGTCTCGAGCTCCTACAATGAGCAGTTCTTC	CASSVVVSSSYNEQFF
TRBV11-3	-	TRBJ2-5	-	TGTGCCAGCAGCTTGAATCTCCAAGAGACCCAGTACTTC	CASSLNLQETQYF
TRBV11-2	TRBD1	TRBJ1-2	-	TGTGCCAGCAGCTTGGAGTGGACAGGGTTCAGCGATGGCTACACCTTC	CASSLEWTGFSDGYTF
TRBV12-5	-	TRBJ2-1	-	TGTGCTAGCCGGAGACCCCCCCCCGGCTCCTACAATGAGCAGTTCTTC	CASRRPPPGSYNEQFF
TRBV19	TRBD1	TRBJ1-1	-	TGTGCCACCGGACAGGGCCCGAACACTGAAGCTTTCTTT	CATGQGPNTEAFF
TRBV5-8	TRBD2	TRBJ2-1	-	TGTGCCAGCAGCAAACTAGCGGGAGCCTACAATGAGCAGTTCTTC	CASSKLAGAYNEQFF
TRBV11-3	-	TRBJ2-5	-	TGTGCCAGCAGCTCCCGAACAGGGTCAGAGACCCAGTACTTC	CASSSRTGSETQYF
TRBV6-2/TRBV6-3	-	TRBJ1-5	-	TGTGCCAGCAGCTCGCCTAGGGGGGGCCTGGGGAATCAGCCCCAGCATTTT	CASSSPRGGLGNQPQHF
TRBV7-9	-	TRBJ1-4	-	TGTGCCAGCTGCCGGGGGGGAATGGGTGAAAAACTGTTTTTT	CASCRGGMGEKLFF
TRBV29-1	-	TRBJ1-1	once	TGCAGCGTTGAAGTCGTCACTGAAGCTTTCTTT	CSVEVVTEAFF
TRBV21-1	-	TRBJ1-5	-	TGTGCCAGCAGCAAAGAAGACAGGGGGAACCCTTATAGCAATCAGCCCCAGCATTTT	CASSKEDRGNPYSNQPQHF
TRBV11-2	-	TRBJ2-7	-	TGTGCCAGCCTCAGCTTCTCCTACGAGCAGTACTTC	CASLSFSYEQYF
TRBV5-1	TRBD1	TRBJ1-1	few	TGCGCCAGCAGCCCGACCCCAGGGGGCTTAGCGAACACTGAAGCTTTCTTT	CASSPTPGGLANTEAFF
TRBV11-3	-	TRBJ1-1	-	TGTGCCAGCAGCTTAGTGGAGAGGGGCACTGAAGCTTTCTTT	CASSLVERGTEAFF
TRBV6-5	TRBD1	TRBJ2-7	-	TGTGCCAGCACCCGGGACAGAGCCTACGAGCAGTACTTC	CASTRDRAYEQYF
TRBV6-5	-	TRBJ1-2	-	TGTGCCAGCAGGGACCCGGGGGACTATGGCTACACCTTC	CASRDPGDYGYTF
TRBV18	TRBD1	TRBJ1-3	-	TGTGCCAGCTCACCCTTAAACAGGGGAGGAGGAAACACCATATATTTT	CASSPLNRGGGNTIYF
TRBV10-3	-	TRBJ1-1	-	TGTGCCATCGGTAACTCCAAAGGCCTCAACCCCGTGAACACTGAAGCTTTCTTT	CAIGNSKGLNPVNTEAFF
TRBV29-1	-	TRBJ1-2	few	TGCAGCGTTTGGTCCAGCCTCTATGGCTACACCTTC	CSVWSSLYGYTF
TRBV7-2	TRBD1	TRBJ1-5	-	TGTGCCAGCAGCTTAGTTGGGACAGAGAGCAATCAGCCCCAGCATTTT	CASSLVGTESNQPQHF
TRBV3-1/TRBV3-2	-	TRBJ1-1	-	TGTGCCAGCAGCCAGGGGGCCCTTCTTCAAAGAAACACTGAAGCTTTCTTT	CASSQGALLQRNTEAFF
TRBV28	-	TRBJ2-7	-	TGTGCCAGCAGTACTTCCGGGACTGACGGGGTGGAGCAGTACTTC	CASSTSGTDGVEQYF
TRBV5-8	TRBD1	TRBJ1-1	once	TGTGCCAGCAGCTTGGTCGGCAGGGGGCACGACACTGAAGCTTTCTTT	CASSLVGRGHDTEAFF
TRBV7-2	TRBD2	TRBJ2-7	once	TGTGCCAGCAGCGCCCGACTAGCTGTCGAGCAGTACTTC	CASSARLAVEQYF
TRBV28	TRBD1	TRBJ1-5	-	TGTGCCAGCAGTCCTTTGACAGGGGCTTTTGAGCCCCAGCATTTT	CASSPLTGAFEPQHF
TRBV30	-	TRBJ1-3	-	TGTGCCTGGAGTGTACTGAACATCTTTTCTTCTGGAAACACCATATATTTT	CAWSVLNIFSSGNTIYF
TRBV28	-	TRBJ1-1	-	TGTGCCAGCAGTGCAAGGTCTGCCACTGAAGCTTTCTTT	CASSARSATEAFF
TRBV19	-	TRBJ1-3	-	TGTGCCAGTGGCGTTAATGGGGAAACAAACACCATATATTTT	CASGVNGETNTIYF
TRBV29-1	TRBD2	TRBJ2-5	-	TGCAGCGTAGGATCGGGTACTAGCGGGGGAGACCAGTACTTC	CSVGSGTSGGDQYF
TRBV9	-	TRBJ1-2	-	TGTGCCAGCAGCGCCGATGAGGGAGGGAGCTACACCTTC	CASSADEGGSYTF
TRBV6-1	-	TRBJ2-3	-	TGTGCCAGCAGTGAAGTCCTTACTACTAGCACAGATACGCAGTATTTT	CASSEVLTTSTDTQYF
TRBV29-1	-	TRBJ2-7	-	TGCAGCGTTGGGGATAACGAGCAGTACTTC	CSVGDNEQYF
TRBV3-1/TRBV3-2	-	TRBJ2-5	-	TGTGCCAGCAGCCAAGACTCCGGGACTGGGACCCAGTACTTC	CASSQDSGTGTQYF
TRBV5-1	-	TRBJ2-7	-	TGCGCCAGCAGCTTGGTCCAGGGGGGCCCCTACGAGCAGTACTTC	CASSLVQGGPYEQYF
TRBV13	-	TRBJ2-5	-	TGTGCCAGCAGCTTATGGACCAAACAAGAGACCCAGTACTTC	CASSLWTKQETQYF